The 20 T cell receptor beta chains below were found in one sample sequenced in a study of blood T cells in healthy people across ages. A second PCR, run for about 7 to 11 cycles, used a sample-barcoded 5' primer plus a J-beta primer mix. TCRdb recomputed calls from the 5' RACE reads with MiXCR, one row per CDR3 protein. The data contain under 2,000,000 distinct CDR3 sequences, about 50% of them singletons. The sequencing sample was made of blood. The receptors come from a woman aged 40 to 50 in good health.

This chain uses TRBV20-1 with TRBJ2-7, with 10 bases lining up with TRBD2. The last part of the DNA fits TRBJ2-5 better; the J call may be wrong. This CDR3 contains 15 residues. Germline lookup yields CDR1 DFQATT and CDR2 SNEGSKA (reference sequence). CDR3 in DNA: TGCAGTGTCAGTCGTCTAGCGGGGGTCGGAGAGACCCAGTACTTC. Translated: CSVSRLAGVGETQYF.

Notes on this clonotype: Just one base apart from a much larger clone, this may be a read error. The CDR3 DNA follows: TGTGCCAGCAGCCCCAGGCGGGGTTACAATGAGCAGTACTTC. Its protein is CASSPRRGYNEQYF. The gene calls are TRBV4-2 and TRBJ2-1; D might be TRBD2 (6 bases). The J call could be wrong; TRBJ2-7 is a better fit for the DNA end. This CDR3 contains 14 residues. The germline CDR1 and CDR2 sequences are LGHNA and YNFKEQ.

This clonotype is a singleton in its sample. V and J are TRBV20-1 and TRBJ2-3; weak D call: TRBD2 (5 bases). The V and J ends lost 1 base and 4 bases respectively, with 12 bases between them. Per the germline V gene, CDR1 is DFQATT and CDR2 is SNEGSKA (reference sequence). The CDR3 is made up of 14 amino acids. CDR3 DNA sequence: TGCAGTGCTAGAGTGTGGTTGGAGGCAGATACGCAGTATTTT. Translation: CSARVWLEADTQYF.

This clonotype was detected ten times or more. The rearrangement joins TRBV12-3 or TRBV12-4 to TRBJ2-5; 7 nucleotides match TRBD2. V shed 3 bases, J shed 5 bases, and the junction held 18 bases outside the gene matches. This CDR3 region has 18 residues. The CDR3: CASSFIGAGELLRETQYF. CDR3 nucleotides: TGTGCCAGCAGTTTCATCGGTGCGGGGGAATTGCTCCGGGAGACCCAGTACTTC.

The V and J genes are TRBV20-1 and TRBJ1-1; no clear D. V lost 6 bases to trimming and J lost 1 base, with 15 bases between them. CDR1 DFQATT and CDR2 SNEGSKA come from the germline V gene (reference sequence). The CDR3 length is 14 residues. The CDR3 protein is CSAPTWETNTEAFF. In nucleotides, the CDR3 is TGCAGTGCCCCGACCTGGGAGACGAACACTGAAGCTTTCTTT.

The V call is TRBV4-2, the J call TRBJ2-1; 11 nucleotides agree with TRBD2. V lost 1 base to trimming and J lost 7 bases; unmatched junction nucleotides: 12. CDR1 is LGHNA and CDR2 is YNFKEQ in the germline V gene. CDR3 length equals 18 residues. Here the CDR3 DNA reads TGTGCCAGCAGCCAAGGGAGAGGTAGCGGGGGGGCTGGAAATGAGCAGTTCTTC. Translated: CASSQGRGSGGAGNEQFF.

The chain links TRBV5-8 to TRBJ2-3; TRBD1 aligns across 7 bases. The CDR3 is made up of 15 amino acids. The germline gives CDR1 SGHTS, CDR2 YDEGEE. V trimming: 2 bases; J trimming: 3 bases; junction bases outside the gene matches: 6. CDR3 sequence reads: CASSFDTGATDTQYF. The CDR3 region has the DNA TGTGCCAGCAGCTTCGATACAGGGGCAACAGATACGCAGTATTTT.

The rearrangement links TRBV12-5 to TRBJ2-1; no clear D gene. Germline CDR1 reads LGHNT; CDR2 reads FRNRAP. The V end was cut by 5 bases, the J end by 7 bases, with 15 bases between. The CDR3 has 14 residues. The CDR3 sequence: CASGPGQARNEQFF. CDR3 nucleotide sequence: TGTGCTAGTGGTCCCGGGCAGGCCCGTAATGAGCAGTTCTTC. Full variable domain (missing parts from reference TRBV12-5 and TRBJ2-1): DARVTQTPRHKVTEMGQEVTMRCQPILGHNTVFWYRQTMMQGLELLAYFRNRAPLDDSGMPKDRFSAEMPDATLATLKIQPSEPRDSAVYFCASGPGQARNEQFFGPGTRLTVL.

The CDR3 here is CASSLNTGYEQYF. The CDR3 DNA sequence: TGTGCCAGCAGTTTAAACACGGGCTACGAGCAGTACTTC. This chain joins TRBV27 and TRBJ2-5; no clear D. The J call may be mistaken, given a closer DNA end match to TRBJ2-7. CDR1 MNHEY and CDR2 SMNVEV come from the germline V gene (reference sequence). The CDR3 extends over 13 amino acids.

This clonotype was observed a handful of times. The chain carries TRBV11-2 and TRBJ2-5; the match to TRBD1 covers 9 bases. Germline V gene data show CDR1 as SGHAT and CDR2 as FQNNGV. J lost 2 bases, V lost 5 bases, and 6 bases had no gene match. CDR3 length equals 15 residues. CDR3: CASSPWDRDQETQYF. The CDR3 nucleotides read TGTGCCAGCAGCCCCTGGGACAGGGATCAAGAGACCCAGTACTTC.

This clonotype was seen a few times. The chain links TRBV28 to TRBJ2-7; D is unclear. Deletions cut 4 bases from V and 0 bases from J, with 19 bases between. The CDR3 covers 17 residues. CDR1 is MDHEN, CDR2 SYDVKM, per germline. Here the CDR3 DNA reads TGTGCCAGCAGTTCAACTACGTCGGCATACAGCTCCTACGAGCAGTACTTC. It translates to CASSSTTSAYSSYEQYF. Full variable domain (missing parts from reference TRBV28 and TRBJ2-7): DVKVTQSSRYLVKRTGEKVFLECVQDMDHENMFWYRQDPGLGLRLIYFSYDVKMKEKGDIPEGYSVSREKKERFSLILESASTNQTSMYLCASSSTTSAYSSYEQYFGPGTRLTVT.

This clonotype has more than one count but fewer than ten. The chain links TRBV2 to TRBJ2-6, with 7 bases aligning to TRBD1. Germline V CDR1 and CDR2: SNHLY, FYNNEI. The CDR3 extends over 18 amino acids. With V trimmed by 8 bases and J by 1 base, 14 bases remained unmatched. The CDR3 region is CASLGTEGKISGANVLTF. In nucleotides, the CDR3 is TGTGCCAGCCTAGGGACAGAAGGGAAAATATCTGGGGCCAACGTCCTGACTTTC.

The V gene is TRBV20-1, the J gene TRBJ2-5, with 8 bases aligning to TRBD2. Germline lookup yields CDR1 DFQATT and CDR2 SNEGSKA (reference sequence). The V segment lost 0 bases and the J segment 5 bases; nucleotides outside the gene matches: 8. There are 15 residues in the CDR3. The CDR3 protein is CSARETSAKPETQYF. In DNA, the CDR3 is TGCAGTGCTAGAGAGACTAGCGCGAAACCGGAGACCCAGTACTTC.

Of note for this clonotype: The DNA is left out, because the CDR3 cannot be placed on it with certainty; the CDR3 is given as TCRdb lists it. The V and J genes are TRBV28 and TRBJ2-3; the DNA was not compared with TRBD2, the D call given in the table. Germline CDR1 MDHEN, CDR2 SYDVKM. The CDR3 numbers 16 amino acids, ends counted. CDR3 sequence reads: CASSSSAAGGADTQYF.

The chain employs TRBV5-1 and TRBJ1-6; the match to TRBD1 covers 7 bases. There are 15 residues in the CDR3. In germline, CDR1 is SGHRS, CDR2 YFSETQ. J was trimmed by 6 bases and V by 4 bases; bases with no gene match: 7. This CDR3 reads CASSLLRDSNSPLHF. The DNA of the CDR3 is TGCGCCAGCAGCCTACTCCGGGACAGTAATTCACCCCTCCACTTT.

The CDR3 sequence is CASRRGDLTGRVFEAFF. DNA for the CDR3: TGTGCCAGCAGACGCGGAGACCTGACAGGGCGGGTGTTTGAAGCTTTCTTT. The chain joins TRBV14 to TRBJ1-1; 7 nucleotides agree with TRBD1. Germline CDR1 is SGHDN and CDR2 is FVKESK. CDR3 length: 17 residues. Trimming cost V 6 bases and J 7 bases; bases outside gene matches: 20.

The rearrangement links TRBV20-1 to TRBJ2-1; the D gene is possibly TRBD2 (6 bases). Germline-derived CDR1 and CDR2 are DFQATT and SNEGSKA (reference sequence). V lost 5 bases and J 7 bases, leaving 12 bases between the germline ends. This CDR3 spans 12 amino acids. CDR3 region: CSAAGLGNEQFF. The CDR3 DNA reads TGCAGTGCTGCGGGACTGGGTAATGAGCAGTTCTTC.

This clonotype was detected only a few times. In nucleotides, the CDR3 is TGTGCCAGCAGCCAAGGTTCTCAGGGAATCGGGACCCAGTACTTC. This gives the protein CASSQGSQGIGTQYF. V is TRBV16 and J is TRBJ2-5, with D possibly matching TRBD1 (5 bases). The V end was cut by 2 bases, the J end by 7 bases, with 17 bases between. Germline CDR1 is KGHSY and CDR2 is FQNENV. CDR3 size: 15 residues.

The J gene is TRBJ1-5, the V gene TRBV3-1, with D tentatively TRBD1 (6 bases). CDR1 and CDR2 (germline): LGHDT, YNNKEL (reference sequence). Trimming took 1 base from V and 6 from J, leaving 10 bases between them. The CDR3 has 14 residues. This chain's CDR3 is CASSQGAGVQPQHF. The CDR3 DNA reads TGTGCCAGCAGCCAAGGGGCAGGGGTTCAGCCCCAGCATTTT. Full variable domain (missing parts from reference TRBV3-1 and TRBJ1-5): DTAVSQTPKYLVTQMGNDKSIKCEQNLGHDTMYWYKQDSKKFLKIMFSYNNKELIINETVPNRFSPKSPDKAHLNLHINSLELGDSAVYFCASSQGAGVQPQHFGDGTRLSIL.

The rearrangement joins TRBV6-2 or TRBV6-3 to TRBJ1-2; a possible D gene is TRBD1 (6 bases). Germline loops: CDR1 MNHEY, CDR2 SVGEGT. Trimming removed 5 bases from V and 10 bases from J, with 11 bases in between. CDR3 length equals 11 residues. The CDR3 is CASSNTGIYTF. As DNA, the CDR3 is TGTGCCAGCAGTAATACAGGGATCTACACCTTC.